This TCR beta chain was documented in a study of OX40 agonist ivuxolimab in advanced cancers. Study in general: A male proportion of 82.7% was recorded, with mean age approximately 57 years and range about 20 to 79. General study findings and limits: Low normalized T-cell clonal expansion also characterized some of the nonresponders.

Sequencing was performed with immunoSEQ multiplex PCR; in TCRdb, only in-frame clones are kept and a portion is missing. This sample yields 60,000 to 80,000 clones, of which about 81% are seen a single time; 4.5% to 6% belongs to the top ten. For this clone: The target antigen is unknown.

The input for sequencing was CD4+ or CD8+ T cells sorted from blood, taken in a trial of the OX40 agonist ivuxolimab. This TCR came from an adult with an advanced solid tumor such as melanoma, head and neck, liver or kidney cancer.

The CDR3 region has the DNA TGTGCCAGCAGTTACAATGGACCGCAAGAGACCCAGTACTTC. This encodes CASSYNGPQETQYF. The chain is built from TRBV6-5 and TRBJ2-5; D gene unclear. Per germline, CDR1 MNHEY and CDR2 SVGAGI. The ends were cut back, 2 bases at V and 2 bases at J, with 9 bases in the middle. The CDR3 has 14 residues.